This T cell receptor (beta chain) is drawn from a study of blood T cell repertoires in COVID-19 (TCRdb year 2020). Context from the whole study: Samples from collaborators originated in the United States, Italy and Spain and spanned both the acute and convalescent phases of COVID-19. The prospective study material was composed of cDNA or gDNA derived from T cells, B-cell-depleted T cells, or PBMCs. The dataset comprised deeply sampled blood TCRbeta repertoires from subjects exposed to, actively infected with, or recovered from COVID-19. The repertoires were released in a freely available public database meant as a resource for research on the immune response to SARS-CoV-2. Samples came from the ongoing ImmuneRACE study (first 160 participants) plus 1,254 subjects from 6 global collaborators. The sample metadata nearly always contained a de-identified subject ID, COVID-19 status, age in years and sex. HLA class I and class II types, where available, came from metadata supplied by the sample provider rather than from assay-based typing. The paper's findings and limits, for the study overall: Clinical and demographic metadata were provided uncurated, with the amount varying by source and participant.

Participants in the prospective study were aged 18 to 89 years, lived in more than 20 United States geographic areas, and enrolled through a virtual design. To assign participants to cohorts, the prospective study relied on clinical history that participants themselves reported in a screening survey and a study questionnaire. ImmuneRACE Cohort 3 recovered participants were defined by two consecutive negative NP/OP PCR tests, healthcare professional clearance, or symptom resolution. In the prospective study, whole blood, serum and a nasopharyngeal or oropharyngeal swab were collected from each participant by mobile phlebotomists. Prospective study participants could optionally give additional blood draws and questionnaires over an approximately 2-month period. Prospective study blood samples were shipped either frozen or at room temperature before DNA extraction. The CDR3 covers 15 residues, taking in both the cysteine and the phenylalanine. The entry retains the CDR3 DNA only, 45 bases that are in frame from base 1. Looking up the germline V gene yields CDR1 SGHRS and CDR2 YFSETQ. Trimming takes 1 base from V and 3 bases from J, and the germline ends sit 10 bases apart.

The immunoSEQ Assay, a bias-controlled multiplex PCR, was used to amplify TCRbeta CDR3 regions from genomic DNA. As for the original processing: Within the assay, amplification of reference gene primers was used to estimate how many nucleated cells each sample contained. To quantify the absolute abundance of each unique TCRbeta CDR3 rearrangement, sequence reads were collapsed and filtered. Productive Simpson clonality was computed per sample as the square root of Simpson's diversity index over productive rearrangements. Here the immuneACCESS table is served through TCRdb, limited to in-frame sequences with V and J called. Missing clones are a known gap in these copies; in checked studies unresolved V genes cover under half, and the rest lacks a known reason. That table furnishes V, J and clone size, whereas the DNA furnished D and trimming. This sample has roughly 300,000 clones in its table, and approximately 81% of those were observed once. The top ten clonotypes cover around 2.5% of the sample.

This clone was observed a handful of times. The antigen it binds to is not known. No much larger clone is present one base from it, and per-base qualities are unavailable. This receptor was obtained from a woman aged 50 to 65 who had recovered from COVID-19. The chain uses TRBV5-1 and TRBJ1-4, with a weak D call of TRBD1 (6 bases match). The sequencing sample was made of PBMCs or T cells enriched from blood (not recorded which). The DNA sequence is as follows: TGCGCCAGCAGCTTGCGAGGGGGGGCTAATGAAAAACTGTTTTTT. Its protein product is CASSLRGGANEKLFF.